These 31 T cell receptor beta chains were all obtained from the same sample, sequenced in a study of cytomegalovirus exposure and HLA in healthy donors. The repertoire was sequenced with immunoSEQ multiplex PCR; TCRdb's copy has only in-frame clones and lacks some. The table lists about 73,000 clones, around 90% of them singletons. The specimen sequenced was PBMCs. The source is a woman in her late teens or twenties in good health and CMV-seropositive.

V usage is TRBV7-9 and J usage is TRBJ2-3; 7 nucleotides line up with TRBD1. V dropped 5 bases and J dropped 3; count of bases not matched to a gene: 14. Germline assignment: CDR1 SEHNR and CDR2 FQNEAQ (reference sequence). The CDR3 spans 17 residues. CDR3 region: CASSPRQGLFGTDTQYF. The CDR3 DNA reads TGTGCCAGCAGCCCGAGACAGGGTTTATTCGGTACAGATACGCAGTATTTT.

The gene calls are TRBV27 and TRBJ2-5; 13 nucleotides align to TRBD2. The CDR3 is 19 residues long. Unmatched junction bases numbered 17, after V lost 4 bases and J lost 6 bases. Germline V lookup: CDR1 MNHEY, CDR2 SMNVEV (reference sequence). CDR3 sequence (DNA): TGTGCCAGCAGTTCACAAAAACTAGCGGGAGGGCCGATTTGGAAGACCCAGTACTTC. Protein: CASSSQKLAGGPIWKTQYF.

This clone was seen a handful of times. This chain joins TRBV4-1 and TRBJ2-7, with 11 bases aligning to TRBD1. Germline CDR1 MGHRA, CDR2 YSYEKL. The CDR3 has 14 residues. J was trimmed by 4 bases and V by 4 bases; bases with no gene match: 3. The CDR3 reads CASSPGTGGYEQYF. The CDR3 region has the DNA TGCGCCAGCAGCCCCGGGACAGGGGGGTACGAGCAGTACTTC.

The chain uses TRBV10-2 and TRBJ1-4, with D perhaps matching TRBD1 (5 bases). This CDR3 is built from 13 residues. V was pared by 8 bases and J by 5 bases, with 12 bases between. Per the germline V gene, CDR1 is WSHSY and CDR2 is SAAADI. CDR3 region: CASRAGKNEKLFF. Written as DNA, the CDR3 is TGCGCCAGCCGGGCAGGGAAGAATGAAAAACTGTTTTTT.

The rearrangement joins TRBV5-4 to TRBJ1-4, with TRBD1 as a possible D gene (6 bases). Per the germline V gene, CDR1 is SGHNT and CDR2 is YYREEE (reference sequence). Trimming removed 9 bases from V and 10 bases from J, with 13 bases in between. The CDR3 has 11 amino acids. CDR3 protein: CAIPEGGKLFF. Written as DNA, the CDR3 is TGTGCCATCCCGGAAGGGGGAAAACTGTTTTTT.

In this sample, this clone turned up once. The chain couples TRBV7-2 to TRBJ1-3; no firm D call. This CDR3 region has 18 residues. CDR1 is SGHTA and CDR2 is FQGNSA in the germline V gene. V was clipped by 1 base and J by 0 bases, with 16 bases between them. CDR3 DNA: TGTGCCAGCAGCTTAGTTTTAAATACATACAGCTCTGGAAACACCATATATTTT. This gives the protein CASSLVLNTYSSGNTIYF.

V usage is TRBV5-4 and J usage is TRBJ1-6; 7 positions match TRBD1. The length of the CDR3 is 16 residues. The trim removed 4 bases at V and 9 bases at J, leaving 13 bases unmatched. Per the germline V gene, CDR1 is SGHNT and CDR2 is YYREEE (reference sequence). The CDR3 region has the DNA TGTGCCAGCAGCGCCAAGGGGGCGGCTAACGGTTCACCCCTCCACTTT. Protein sequence: CASSAKGAANGSPLHF.

The chain couples TRBV28 to TRBJ2-3, with D perhaps TRBD1 (5 bases). CDR1 is MDHEN, CDR2 SYDVKM, per germline. CDR3 size: 15 residues. V was shortened by 5 bases and J by 3 bases, with 15 bases between the two germline ends. The CDR3 sequence: CASSKGASTTDTQYF. CDR3 sequence (DNA): TGTGCCAGCAGTAAAGGGGCTTCCACGACAGATACGCAGTATTTT.

This chain joins TRBV5-1 and TRBJ1-2, with 9 bases matching TRBD1. V shed 4 bases, J shed 4 bases, and the junction held 5 bases outside the gene matches. Germline values: CDR1 SGHRS, CDR2 YFSETQ. The CDR3 loop spans 14 amino acids. The CDR3 spells CASSPGQGSYGYTF. CDR3 DNA: TGCGCCAGCAGCCCCGGACAGGGGAGCTATGGCTACACCTTC.

V is TRBV6-1 and J is TRBJ2-1, with 11 nucleotides matching TRBD2. In germline, CDR1 is MNHNS, CDR2 SASEGT. Trimming removed 7 bases from V and 7 bases from J; junction bases left unmatched: 9. This CDR3 is 15 amino acids long. The CDR3 DNA follows: TGTGCCAGCAAGATACTAGCGGGAGCCGTAAATGAGCAGTTCTTC. This gives the protein CASKILAGAVNEQFF.

This clone was detected once. This chain links TRBV6-5 with TRBJ1-2; no clear D gene. Per the germline V gene, CDR1 is MNHEY and CDR2 is SVGAGI. This CDR3 contains 13 residues. Trimming took off 6 bases at V and 3 bases at J, with 11 bases between the two ends. CDR3 sequence reads: CASSLSMDYGYTF. The DNA for the CDR3 is TGTGCCAGCAGCCTTAGCATGGACTATGGCTACACCTTC.

V and J are TRBV15 and TRBJ2-6; TRBD2 agrees at 9 bases. V gave up 1 base and J gave up 10 bases; unmatched junction bases: 2. Germline assignment: CDR1 LNHNV and CDR2 YYDKDF (reference sequence). CDR3 size: 14 residues. The CDR3 loop is CATSRGRGGNVLTF. CDR3 bases: TGTGCCACCAGCAGAGGGCGGGGGGGAAACGTCCTGACTTTC.

The chain combines TRBV27 with TRBJ1-1, with D perhaps TRBD1 (5 bases). Germline values: CDR1 MNHEY, CDR2 SMNVEV (reference sequence). The CDR3 is 12 amino acids. The V gene lost 5 bases and the J gene lost 5 bases, with 9 bases spanning the gap. CDR3 region: CASSAQGTEAFF. The DNA of the CDR3 is TGTGCCAGCAGTGCCCAGGGTACTGAAGCTTTCTTT.

The chain joins TRBV11-2 to TRBJ1-1, with D possibly matching TRBD1 (5 bases). CDR1 is SGHAT, CDR2 FQNNGV, per germline. This CDR3 is 14 amino acids long. Trimming pared 1 base from V and 2 bases from J, leaving 8 bases between. The CDR3 DNA is TGTGCCAGCAGCTTAGGGCAGGGTAACACTGAAGCTTTCTTT. Translated, it gives CASSLGQGNTEAFF.

This clone was detected a few times. The V call is TRBV5-1, the J call TRBJ2-1; TRBD2 is a possible D gene (5 bases). The CDR3 consists of 14 residues. Trimming removed 5 bases from V and 0 bases from J, with 9 bases in between. Germline V gene sequence: CDR1 SGHRS, CDR2 YFSETQ. The CDR3 protein is CASSERSSYNEQFF. As DNA, the CDR3 is TGCGCCAGCAGTGAGCGGAGCTCCTACAATGAGCAGTTCTTC. Based on the CDR3 plus reference TRBV5-1 and TRBJ2-1, the full variable domain is KAGVTQTPRYLIKTRGQQVTLSCSPISGHRSVSWYQQTPGQGLQFLFEYFSETQRNKGNFPGRFSGRQFSNSRSEMNVSTLELGDSALYLCASSERSSYNEQFFGPGTRLTVL.

V and J are TRBV2 and TRBJ2-5; D is perhaps TRBD1 (6 bases). Germline V lookup: CDR1 SNHLY, CDR2 FYNNEI. The CDR3 totals 16 residues. V was pared by 0 bases and J by 2 bases, with 13 bases between. The chain's CDR3 is CASSEARTVSQETQYF. The CDR3, as DNA: TGTGCCAGCAGTGAAGCACGGACAGTGTCACAAGAGACCCAGTACTTC.

The chain links TRBV2 to TRBJ2-7; 8 bases are shared with TRBD1. V lost 4 bases and J lost 5; bases outside the gene matches: 1. This CDR3 is 12 amino acids long. The germline gives CDR1 SNHLY, CDR2 FYNNEI. The CDR3 DNA is TGTGCCAGCAGTGGGACAGGGAACGAGCAGTACTTC. This encodes CASSGTGNEQYF.

This chain uses TRBV19 with TRBJ1-4, with a tentative D call TRBD1 (6 bases). CDR3 length: 16 amino acids. CDR1 is LNHDA and CDR2 is SQIVND in the germline V gene (reference sequence). Trimming stripped 11 bases from V and 4 bases from J, with 23 bases between. This CDR3 is CASRKGIQGYNEKLFF. The CDR3 nucleotides read TGTGCCTCTCGTAAGGGAATACAGGGATATAATGAAAAACTGTTTTTT.

The chain joins TRBV6-5 to TRBJ1-5, with 9 positions matching TRBD1. CDR3 length: 13 residues. The ends lost 8 bases at V and 7 bases at J; junction bases unmatched: 6. The V gene's germline CDR1 is MNHEY and CDR2 SVGAGI. CDR3 in amino acids: CASRDRDGQPQHF. The CDR3 DNA follows: TGTGCCAGCCGGGACAGGGATGGCCAGCCCCAGCATTTT.

The J gene is TRBJ2-1, the V gene TRBV5-5; 7 bases align to TRBD1. The CDR3 consists of 14 residues. Germline CDR1 is SGHKS and CDR2 is YYEKEE (reference sequence). Losses at the gene ends were 3 bases for V and 6 bases for J; bases not matched to a gene: 6. The CDR3 nucleotides read TGTGCCAGCAGCTCTAGGGGGCTAGGCAATGAGCAGTTCTTC. The encoded protein is CASSSRGLGNEQFF.

The V and J genes are TRBV13 and TRBJ2-5, with a tentative D call TRBD2 (6 bases). CDR1 and CDR2 from the germline V gene are PRHDT and FYEKMQ (reference sequence). The CDR3 spans 17 residues. The V end was cut by 5 bases, the J end by 2 bases, with 21 bases between. CDR3 loop: CASSPGTGGGYQETQYF. CDR3 nucleotide sequence: TGTGCCAGCAGCCCGGGGACTGGAGGAGGGTATCAAGAGACCCAGTACTTC.

V is TRBV6-5 and J is TRBJ2-3, with D possibly matching TRBD2 (5 bases). Trimming removed 0 bases from V and 6 bases from J, with 7 bases in between. Looked up from germline, CDR1 is MNHEY and CDR2 is SVGAGI. The CDR3 extends over 13 amino acids. Here the CDR3 reads CASSYSEGDTQYF. As DNA, the CDR3 is TGTGCCAGCAGTTACTCCGAGGGTGATACGCAGTATTTT.

The rearrangement uses TRBV30 and TRBJ1-3, with D tentatively TRBD1 (6 bases). CDR1 is GTSNPN and CDR2 is SVGIG in the germline V gene (reference sequence). Trimming pared 5 bases from V and 6 bases from J, leaving 11 bases between. CDR3 length equals 12 residues. The chain's CDR3 is CAWGQKANTIYF. The CDR3 DNA follows: TGTGCCTGGGGACAGAAAGCAAACACCATATATTTT.

This chain uses TRBV18 with TRBJ1-3, with 8 nucleotides matching TRBD1. CDR3 length equals 17 residues. The trim removed 2 bases at V and 3 bases at J, leaving 9 bases unmatched. Germline V gives CDR1 KGHSH, CDR2 LQKENI. The DNA of the CDR3 is TGTGCCAGCTCACCAACTAAGACAGGGGAAGGTGGAAACACCATATATTTT. Translated: CASSPTKTGEGGNTIYF.

The chain is built from TRBV27 and TRBJ2-5, with 9 bases aligning to TRBD1. The CDR3 length is 14 residues. V trimming: 5 bases; J trimming: 2 bases; junction bases outside the gene matches: 3. From germline, CDR1 is MNHEY and CDR2 SMNVEV (reference sequence). CDR3 sequence reads: CASSIGTGQETQYF. The CDR3 nucleotides are TGTGCCAGCAGTATTGGGACAGGGCAAGAGACCCAGTACTTC.

The rearrangement uses TRBV27 and TRBJ1-6, with a weak D call TRBD1 (5 bases). Germline assignment: CDR1 MNHEY and CDR2 SMNVEV (reference sequence). This CDR3 spans 15 amino acids. V was clipped by 5 bases and J by 1 base, with 9 bases between them. CDR3 nucleotide sequence: TGTGCCAGCAGTCTCAGGGTTTCCTATAATTCACCCCTCCACTTT. Translating gives CASSLRVSYNSPLHF.

This chain links TRBV9 with TRBJ2-3, with 7 bases aligning to TRBD2. The CDR3 is 17 amino acids. Germline CDR1 reads SGDLS; CDR2 reads YYNGEE. J was trimmed by 2 bases and V by 0 bases; bases with no gene match: 9. The CDR3 coding sequence is TGTGCCAGCAGCGTAGATTTTCTAGCGGAAGACACAGATACGCAGTATTTT. The encoded protein is CASSVDFLAEDTDTQYF. Full variable domain (missing parts from reference TRBV9 and TRBJ2-3): DSGVTQTPKHLITATGQRVTLRCSPRSGDLSVYWYQQSLDQGLQFLIQYYNGEERAKGNILERFSAQQFPDLHSELNLSSLELGDSALYFCASSVDFLAEDTDTQYFGPGTRLTVL.

This chain links TRBV19 with TRBJ1-6; the match to TRBD1 covers 8 bases. V lost 10 bases, J lost 8 bases, and 16 bases stayed unmatched. The CDR3 covers 16 residues. Germline loops: CDR1 LNHDA, CDR2 SQIVND (reference sequence). CDR3 DNA sequence: TGTGCCACCAAAGACAGGGGAGGGGTGTGGGATTCACCCCTCCACTTT. Protein product: CATKDRGGVWDSPLHF.

This chain joins TRBV27 and TRBJ2-3; TRBD2 matches 9 bases. Unmatched junction bases numbered 10, after V lost 6 bases and J lost 6 bases. CDR3 length: 15 residues. Germline values: CDR1 MNHEY, CDR2 SMNVEV (reference sequence). CDR3 residues: CASRLGLALLDTQYF. In DNA, the CDR3 is TGTGCCAGCAGATTGGGACTAGCCCTATTGGATACGCAGTATTTT.

The table lists this clone with a few counts. The chain links TRBV6-5 to TRBJ1-2; 8 positions agree with TRBD1. Germline CDR1 MNHEY, CDR2 SVGAGI. The J segment lost 8 bases and the V segment lost 6 bases, leaving 8 bases of the junction unmatched. The CDR3 length is 13 residues. The CDR3: CASSQDRVGGYTF. The CDR3 coding sequence is TGTGCCAGCAGCCAGGACAGGGTTGGGGGCTACACCTTC.

The chain uses TRBV4-3 and TRBJ2-7; 8 positions agree with TRBD1. V was clipped by 2 bases and J by 3 bases; unmatched bases: 3. Germline CDR1 reads LGHNA; CDR2 reads YSLEER. This CDR3 region has 14 residues. This CDR3 reads CASSQFGQGYEQYF. The CDR3 nucleotides read TGCGCCAGCAGCCAATTCGGACAGGGCTACGAGCAGTACTTC.